The T cell receptor (beta chain) under discussion was sequenced for a study of blood T cell repertoires in COVID-19. Study context: Material from acute and convalescent COVID-19 was sourced from the United States, Italy and Spain. T cells, B-cell-depleted T cells, or PBMCs supplied cDNA or gDNA.

Methods used by the authors: Reference gene primer amplification yielded estimated nucleated cell counts. This table comes from immunoSEQ multiplex PCR, and its TCRdb copy is limited to in-frame clones, with some not included. That table is the source of V, J and clone size, and D and trimming were worked out from the DNA. This table has some 150,000 clones, around nine tenths appearing once. CDR3 length: 15 residues. Germline V CDR1 and CDR2: MNHEY, SMNVEV (reference sequence). V lost 5 bases, J lost 1 base, and 4 bases stayed unmatched. The sample comprised peripheral blood. V is TRBV27 and J is TRBJ1-1; TRBD1 matches 10 bases. The TCR originated in a man aged 18 to 29 with active or convalescent COVID-19. This chain's CDR3 is CASSPRTGGNTEAFF. The DNA of the CDR3 is TGTGCCAGCAGTCCTAGGACAGGGGGGAACACTGAAGCTTTCTTT.